One TCR beta chain is described in this entry. This sample was taken from a study of shared clonotypes between healthy human individuals. Study processing details: Filtering was not the same, since immunoSEQ gave junction-only sequences without quality scores. Clones were read by immunoSEQ multiplex PCR, and TCRdb kept only the in-frame ones, dropping some. The V and J calls and clone size are taken from that table; D and trimming were inferred from the DNA. The sample records roughly 700,000 clones, about 92% being singletons. The authors combined CD45RO+ cells with CCR7-negative CD45RA+ TemRA cells as CD8 memory. The sample taken for sequencing was memory CD8+ T cells from PBMCs. As to subset: CD45RO+ cells pooled with CCR7-negative TemRA cells. The clonotype originates from a man aged 18-30 years in good health. Some clones in this sample may be carry-over from other donors' samples.

The CDR3 sequence: CASSSLAGENEQFF. The CDR3 coding sequence is TGTGCCAGCAGCAGTTTAGCGGGAGAAAATGAGCAGTTCTTC. The chain joins TRBV5-4 to TRBJ2-1; TRBD2 aligns across 9 bases. Germline CDR1 and CDR2: SGHNT and YYREEE (reference sequence). This CDR3 has 14 residues. J gave up 7 bases and V 4 bases, and 6 bases lay outside the gene matches.